Following are 21 T cell receptor beta chains from one sample sequenced in a study of identical twins. From the 5' RACE reads, TCRdb called clonotypes with MiXCR, one entry per CDR3 protein. The table shows 450,000 or so distinct CDR3 sequences, with 20% to 30% occurring only once. The sample also formed part of further work on T cells expressing NK-cell markers.

Sequencing was done on a sample of CD4+ T cells sorted from blood. These receptors all come from a woman younger than 35 in good health.

A word on this clonotype: An end of the junction does not agree with germline; a read error may underlie this. V and J are TRBV7-7 and TRBJ2-5; 9 bases fit TRBD1. The CDR3 is 14 residues long. The germline CDR1 and CDR2 sequences are SSHAT and FNYEAQ (reference sequence). CDR3 residues: CASSQQGAGETQYF. The CDR3 DNA reads as TGTGCTAGCAGCCAACAGGGGGCCGGGGAGACCCAGTACTTC.

The CDR3: CASSPGLTGDGYTF. CDR3 bases: TGTGCCAGCAGCCCAGGTCTTACAGGGGACGGCTACACCTTC. This chain connects TRBV11-3 to TRBJ1-2; 7 bases fit TRBD1. V lost 5 bases to trimming and J lost 8 bases; unmatched junction nucleotides: 11. From germline, CDR1 is SGHNT and CDR2 YENEEA. CDR3 length: 14 residues.

V gene TRBV12-3 or TRBV12-4 combines with J gene TRBJ1-1; possible D gene TRBD1, 5 bases. The V and J ends lost 6 bases and 11 bases respectively, with 13 bases between them. The CDR3 extends over 11 amino acids. As DNA, the CDR3 is TGTGCCAGCAGGGCAGGGAGGAAGGCTTTCTTT. Its translation is CASRAGRKAFF.

The chain couples TRBV5-4 to TRBJ2-1; tentatively, D is TRBD2 (7 bases). Germline V gene data show CDR1 as SGHNT and CDR2 as YYREEE (reference sequence). The CDR3 has 15 residues. V lost 0 bases and J 4 bases, leaving 11 bases between the germline ends. The CDR3 loop reads CASSLGAGQYNEQFF. The CDR3 DNA sequence: TGTGCCAGCAGCTTGGGAGCGGGACAATACAATGAGCAGTTCTTC.

Here the CDR3 DNA reads TGTGCCAGCAGGACAGGGCGGGGAACAACCAATGAGCAGTTCTTC. Translation: CASRTGRGTTNEQFF. The V gene is TRBV11-2, the J gene TRBJ2-1, with TRBD1 as a possible D gene (7 bases). Trimming left V 6 bases short and J 6 bases short, with 18 bases between. The CDR3 is 15 residues long. In germline, CDR1 is SGHAT, CDR2 FQNNGV.

This clonotype was counted between two and nine times. The chain combines TRBV5-1 with TRBJ2-3; a possible D gene is TRBD1 (7 bases). Trimming removed 1 base from V and 4 bases from J, with 10 bases in between. Germline V gives CDR1 SGHRS, CDR2 YFSETQ. The CDR3 has 14 residues. In DNA, the CDR3 is TGCGCCAGCAGCTTGTCCAGGGGGGCAGATACGCAGTATTTT. The encoded protein is CASSLSRGADTQYF. The whole variable domain, filled in from reference TRBV5-1 and TRBJ2-3, reads KAGVTQTPRYLIKTRGQQVTLSCSPISGHRSVSWYQQTPGQGLQFLFEYFSETQRNKGNFPGRFSGRQFSNSRSEMNVSTLELGDSALYLCASSLSRGADTQYFGPGTRLTVL.

This clonotype turned up a few times. This chain links TRBV12-3 or TRBV12-4 with TRBJ1-2; D is ambiguous. This CDR3 is 12 amino acids long. V lost 3 bases, J lost 8 bases, and 10 bases lay in between. The DNA for the CDR3 is TGTGCCAGCAGTTTTTTCAGCAACGGCTACACCTTC. It translates to CASSFFSNGYTF.

This clonotype has just a few counts. This chain uses TRBV11-1 with TRBJ1-1; TRBD1 matches 7 bases. Germline loops: CDR1 SGHAT, CDR2 FQDESV (reference sequence). The V gene end was trimmed by 4 bases and the J gene end by 4 bases; junction bases not matched to a gene: 6. The CDR3 contains 14 residues. As DNA, the CDR3 is TGTGCCAGCAGCTCAATCAGGGGGGGCACTGAAGCTTTCTTT. Residues: CASSSIRGGTEAFF.

This clonotype has just a few counts. The V call is TRBV12-3 or TRBV12-4, the J call TRBJ2-7; D uncertain. Trimming stripped 0 bases from V and 2 bases from J, with 5 bases between. The CDR3 is made up of 13 amino acids. The CDR3 coding sequence is TGTGCCAGCAGTTTAGCGTGGGCCTACGAGCAGTACTTC. It codes for CASSLAWAYEQYF.

This chain links TRBV5-5 with TRBJ2-1, with D possibly TRBD2 on 6 matching bases. The V end lost 6 bases, the J end lost 6 bases, and 16 bases lay between the germline ends. Germline V CDR1 and CDR2: SGHKS, YYEKEE (reference sequence). This CDR3 spans 14 amino acids. The CDR3, as DNA: TGTGCCAGCACGCGGGGAAACCCATTCAATGAGCAGTTCTTC. Its translation is CASTRGNPFNEQFF.

The chain links TRBV7-2 to TRBJ2-7; no firm D call. Trimming cost V 5 bases and J 1 base, with 12 bases left between them. Germline assignment: CDR1 SGHTA and CDR2 FQGNSA. There are 14 residues in the CDR3. CDR3: CASSPLRASYEQYF. For the CDR3, the DNA is TGTGCCAGCAGCCCGTTAAGGGCATCCTACGAGCAGTACTTC.

This clonotype was seen a few times. J is TRBJ1-3 and V is TRBV20-1; D is unclear. The CDR3 extends over 11 amino acids. Trimming pared 3 bases from V and 6 bases from J, leaving 6 bases between. Germline loops: CDR1 DFQATT, CDR2 SNEGSKA (reference sequence). CDR3 residues: CSASLINTIYF. The CDR3 DNA reads TGCAGTGCTAGTTTGATAAACACCATATATTTT.

This clonotype has only a few counts. The rearrangement links TRBV6-1 to TRBJ2-7; the match to TRBD2 covers 8 bases. The CDR3 is made up of 16 amino acids. V shed 7 bases and J 3 bases; nucleotides not matched to a gene: 14. CDR1 and CDR2 (germline): MNHNS, SASEGT. The CDR3 is CASTPMGRGAIYEQYF. Here the CDR3 DNA reads TGTGCCAGCACCCCGATGGGGCGGGGGGCAATCTACGAGCAGTACTTC.

This clonotype was observed at least ten times. V gene TRBV12-3 or TRBV12-4 combines with J gene TRBJ2-1, with 9 bases matching TRBD1. With 5 bases clipped from V and 4 bases from J, the junction kept 6 bases outside the gene matches. This CDR3 is built from 15 residues. As DNA, the CDR3 is TGTGCCAGCAGTCCTCCGGGACAGGGTTACAATGAGCAGTTCTTC. Amino acids: CASSPPGQGYNEQFF.

The chain links TRBV6-1 to TRBJ2-5; 8 nucleotides match TRBD2. CDR3 size: 15 residues. J was trimmed by 5 bases and V by 3 bases; bases with no gene match: 8. Looked up from germline, CDR1 is MNHNS and CDR2 is SASEGT. CDR3 nucleotide sequence: TGTGCCAGCAGTGAGGGACTAGTTCGGTTGGAGACCCAGTACTTC. This encodes CASSEGLVRLETQYF.

The rearrangement links TRBV20-1 to TRBJ2-7; 8 bases are a match to TRBD1. V dropped 3 bases and J dropped 3; count of bases not matched to a gene: 1. The germline CDR1 and CDR2 sequences are DFQATT and SNEGSKA (reference sequence). The CDR3 is made up of 12 amino acids. CDR3 loop: CSARDRDYEQYF. The CDR3, as DNA: TGCAGTGCTAGGGACAGGGACTACGAGCAGTACTTC.

This clonotype was seen a handful of times. The V and J genes are TRBV7-3 and TRBJ2-1, with TRBD1 matching over 9 bases. The CDR3 runs to 13 residues. The junction had 4 bases not matched to a gene; V was cut back by 5 bases and J by 8 bases. Germline V gene sequence: CDR1 SGHTA, CDR2 FQGTGA. The DNA for the CDR3 is TGTGCCAGCAGCAGACGACAGGGGGATGAGCAGTTCTTC. Translating gives CASSRRQGDEQFF.

In its sample, this clonotype was seen a few times. The chain combines TRBV20-1 with TRBJ2-5, with D possibly being TRBD2 (6 bases). This CDR3 has 15 residues. V lost 6 bases to trimming and J lost 6 bases, with 23 bases between them. The V gene's germline CDR1 is DFQATT and CDR2 SNEGSKA (reference sequence). CDR3 sequence reads: CSAKAPGGVVQTQYF. CDR3 in DNA: TGCAGTGCCAAAGCTCCCGGGGGAGTGGTTCAGACCCAGTACTTC.

The CDR3 loop is CASTGIHNEQFF. CDR3 in DNA: TGTGCCAGTACCGGGATCCACAATGAGCAGTTCTTC. J is TRBJ2-1 and V is TRBV2; perhaps TRBD2 as D (5 bases). CDR3 length: 12 residues. Per the germline V gene, CDR1 is SNHLY and CDR2 is FYNNEI. V was shortened by 9 bases and J by 5 bases, with 11 bases between the two germline ends. Based on the CDR3 plus reference TRBV2 and TRBJ2-1, the full variable domain is EPEVTQTPSHQVTQMGQEVILRCVPISNHLYFYWYRQILGQKVEFLVSFYNNEISEKSEIFDDQFSVERPDGSNFTLKIRSTKLEDSAMYFCASTGIHNEQFFGPGTRLTVL.

The rearrangement joins TRBV20-1 to TRBJ2-7; TRBD2 matches at 9 bases. Germline loops: CDR1 DFQATT, CDR2 SNEGSKA (reference sequence). The CDR3 is made up of 16 amino acids. Unmatched junction bases numbered 14, after V lost 6 bases and J lost 2 bases. CDR3 sequence: CSAPYSGLAGPYEQYF. CDR3 in DNA: TGCAGTGCCCCCTATAGCGGGCTAGCGGGACCCTACGAGCAGTACTTC.

This chain links TRBV20-1 with TRBJ2-3, with D hard to call. The CDR3 covers 15 residues. Trimming stripped 1 base from V and 0 bases from J, with 11 bases between. Germline values: CDR1 DFQATT, CDR2 SNEGSKA (reference sequence). The CDR3 spells CSARVTQTSTDTQYF. CDR3 in DNA: TGCAGTGCTAGAGTAACACAGACTAGCACAGATACGCAGTATTTT.